What follows are 6 T cell receptor beta chains derived from one specimen sequenced in a study of blood T cell repertoires in COVID-19. Assay: immunoSEQ multiplex PCR; the TCRdb copy retains only in-frame clones and omits some. The sample carries nearly 200,000 clones, more than 65% recorded once. Specimen: PBMCs or T cells enriched from blood (not recorded which). These receptors were taken from a man in his forties who had recovered from COVID-19.

The chain couples TRBV30 to TRBJ1-1; D ambiguous. This CDR3 region has 11 residues. Per the germline V gene, CDR1 is GTSNPN and CDR2 is SVGIG (reference sequence). V was trimmed by 5 bases and J by 6 bases, leaving 10 bases between them. The CDR3 region has the DNA TGTGCCTGGGTCGGGGTCGCTGAAGCTTTCTTT. Amino acids: CAWVGVAEAFF. The full variable domain, in which reference TRBV30 and TRBJ1-1 provide the parts outside the CDR3, is SQTIHQWPATLVQPVGSPLSLECTVEGTSNPNLYWYRQAAGRGLQLLFYSVGIGQISSEVPQNLSASRPQDRQFILSSKKLLLSDSGFYLCAWVGVAEAFFGQGTRLTVV.

J is TRBJ2-7 and V is TRBV7-2, with TRBD2 matching 8 bases. Germline values: CDR1 SGHTA, CDR2 FQGNSA. The CDR3 consists of 16 residues. V lost 2 bases to trimming and J lost 6 bases; unmatched junction nucleotides: 12. The CDR3 is CASSLLPGGAPGEQYF. CDR3 nucleotide sequence: TGTGCCAGCAGCTTATTGCCCGGGGGGGCTCCAGGCGAGCAGTACTTC.

This sequence joins TRBV5-1 and TRBJ2-7, with 7 nucleotides matching TRBD2. This CDR3 has 15 amino acids. The V gene end was trimmed by 3 bases and the J gene end by 2 bases; junction bases not matched to a gene: 8. Germline CDR1 SGHRS, CDR2 YFSETQ. CDR3 nucleotides: TGCGCCAGCAGCTGGGGGGGGACCGAGACCTACGAGCAGTACTTC. This translates into CASSWGGTETYEQYF.

This clone was seen a few times. The rearrangement links TRBV7-8 to TRBJ1-6; 8 bases match TRBD1. V dropped 5 bases and J dropped 5; count of bases not matched to a gene: 5. This CDR3 has 15 amino acids. In germline, CDR1 is SGHVS, CDR2 FQNEAQ. CDR3 loop: CASSVRDRNNSPLHF. In nucleotides, the CDR3 is TGTGCCAGCAGCGTTAGGGACAGGAATAATTCACCCCTCCACTTT.

This rearrangement joins TRBV5-6 to TRBJ1-2; D ambiguous. Trimming took off 1 base at V and 7 bases at J, with 11 bases between the two ends. This CDR3 has 13 residues. Looked up from germline, CDR1 is SGHDT and CDR2 is YYEEEE. CDR3: CASSLLMAGGYTF. DNA of the CDR3: TGTGCCAGCAGCTTGTTGATGGCGGGTGGCTACACCTTC.

The J gene is TRBJ2-7, the V gene TRBV11-2; the D gene is possibly TRBD1 (6 bases). Trimming pared 5 bases from V and 5 bases from J, leaving 16 bases between. CDR3 length equals 14 residues. Germline V lookup: CDR1 SGHAT, CDR2 FQNNGV. Here the CDR3 DNA reads TGTGCCAGCAGCGTACCAGGGGCGGTCGACGAGCAGTACTTC. Residues: CASSVPGAVDEQYF.